A single sample gave rise to the 13 T cell receptor beta chains below, sequenced in a study of cytomegalovirus exposure and HLA in healthy donors. In the PCR, 60 Vbeta and 13 Jbeta primers were used. Some clones are missing from TCRdb's copy, which holds only in-frame ones; the method was immunoSEQ multiplex PCR. The sample holds some 180,000 clones, over 80% seen once. Specimen: PBMCs. These receptors were taken from a girl aged 10 to 17 in good health and CMV-seropositive.

This chain links TRBV7-3 with TRBJ2-2; tentatively, D is TRBD2 (5 bases). Germline loops: CDR1 SGHTA, CDR2 FQGTGA. This CDR3 is 15 amino acids long. V dropped 5 bases and J dropped 7 bases, with 17 bases sitting between them. The CDR3 region has the DNA TGTGCCAGCAGCCCCTATAGTATCGGGGACGGGGAGCTGTTTTTT. Its translation: CASSPYSIGDGELFF.

With regard to this clone: One end of the junction varies from germline; a read error may be responsible. J is TRBJ1-4 and V is TRBV30; a possible D gene is TRBD1 (5 bases). CDR3 length equals 13 residues. CDR1 is GTSNPN, CDR2 SVGIG, per germline (reference sequence). This chain's CDR3 is CAWSPLGRERLFF. In DNA, the CDR3 is TGTGCCTGGAGCCCCCTGGGGCGGGAAAGACTGTTTTTT.

The V call is TRBV7-2, the J call TRBJ2-4; 8 bases fit TRBD1. Germline CDR1 is SGHTA and CDR2 is FQGNSA. V shed 3 bases and J 3 bases; nucleotides not matched to a gene: 13. This CDR3 has 18 amino acids. The CDR3 bases are TGTGCCAGCAGCTTTACAGGGGGGCGGCCCGTAGGCAAAAACATTCAGTACTTC. Translating gives CASSFTGGRPVGKNIQYF.

The rearrangement joins TRBV29-1 to TRBJ1-2; 7 bases line up with TRBD1. This CDR3 is 17 amino acids long. Per germline, CDR1 SQVTM and CDR2 ANQGSEA. The V and J ends lost 0 bases and 1 base, in that order; junction bases with no gene match: 11. CDR3 bases: TGCAGCGTTGAAGATCCCCTAGGGACAGTCCTTAACTATGGCTACACCTTC. It codes for CSVEDPLGTVLNYGYTF.

This clone was found once. This sequence joins TRBV18 and TRBJ1-1; TRBD1 aligns across 7 bases. Germline V lookup: CDR1 KGHSH, CDR2 LQKENI. The CDR3 spans 13 residues. V dropped 5 bases and J dropped 3; count of bases not matched to a gene: 3. The CDR3 DNA reads as TGTGCCAGCTCAGTCGACAGGGACACTGAAGCTTTCTTT. Translation: CASSVDRDTEAFF.

The chain carries TRBV6-6 and TRBJ2-6; D may be TRBD1 (5 bases). V lost 8 bases and J 12 bases, leaving 14 bases between the germline ends. This CDR3 is 12 amino acids long. Germline-derived CDR1 and CDR2 are MNHNY and SVGAGI (reference sequence). As DNA, the CDR3 is TGTGCCAGCCTAGGAGACAGCCCCGTCCTGACTTTC. Translation gives CASLGDSPVLTF.

This chain uses TRBV12-5 with TRBJ2-2; the match to TRBD1 covers 8 bases. Germline trimming cut 1 base from V and 7 bases from J; bases unmatched to any gene: 2. CDR1 is LGHNT and CDR2 is FRNRAP in the germline V gene. The CDR3 totals 14 residues. In DNA form, the CDR3 reads TGTGCTAGTGGTTTGGGGACAGGGATCGGGGAGCTGTTTTTT. It is translated as CASGLGTGIGELFF.

The J gene is TRBJ2-1, the V gene TRBV27; D unresolved. Trimming cost V 4 bases and J 0 bases, with 10 bases left between them. The CDR3 is 15 amino acids. CDR1 is MNHEY, CDR2 SMNVEV, per germline (reference sequence). This CDR3 is CASSSPLSSYNEQFF. The DNA for the CDR3 is TGTGCCAGCAGTTCCCCGCTGAGCTCCTACAATGAGCAGTTCTTC.

The chain carries TRBV7-6 and TRBJ2-7, with TRBD2 identical over 9 bases. The junction had 5 bases not matched to a gene; V was cut back by 2 bases and J by 3 bases. Germline V CDR1 and CDR2: SGHVS, FNYEAQ. This CDR3 is built from 15 residues. This CDR3 reads CASSLSSGTFYEQYF. CDR3 nucleotide sequence: TGTGCCAGCAGCTTATCTAGCGGGACGTTCTACGAGCAGTACTTC.

V usage is TRBV9 and J usage is TRBJ2-2; possibly TRBD1 for D (5 bases). CDR1 and CDR2 (germline): SGDLS, YYNGEE. This CDR3 has 14 residues. V was pared by 3 bases and J by 6 bases, with 12 bases between. DNA of the CDR3: TGTGCCAGCAGCGCAGGGATATGGGCCGGGGAGCTGTTTTTT. As protein: CASSAGIWAGELFF.

V and J are TRBV11-3 and TRBJ2-7; D is ambiguous. CDR3 length equals 13 residues. CDR1 is SGHNT, CDR2 YENEEA, per germline. Deletions cut 5 bases from V and 6 bases from J, with 14 bases between. CDR3 DNA sequence: TGTGCCAGCAGCCCGCGACGCGGTCGCGAGCAGTACTTC. Amino acids: CASSPRRGREQYF.

V usage is TRBV13 and J usage is TRBJ2-1, with 11 positions matching TRBD2. Germline V gene sequence: CDR1 PRHDT, CDR2 FYEKMQ (reference sequence). The junction had 7 bases not matched to a gene; V was cut back by 5 bases and J by 10 bases. CDR3 length equals 14 residues. The CDR3: CASSNWTSGSEQFF. CDR3 nucleotide sequence: TGTGCCAGCAGCAATTGGACTAGCGGGTCAGAGCAGTTCTTC.

J is TRBJ1-2 and V is TRBV6-5; 7 bases line up with TRBD1. J was trimmed by 2 bases and V by 0 bases; bases with no gene match: 3. The CDR3 loop spans 15 amino acids. Germline V gene data show CDR1 as MNHEY and CDR2 as SVGAGI. DNA of the CDR3: TGTGCCAGCAGTTACTCGACAGGGTTAAACTATGGCTACACCTTC. Its protein product is CASSYSTGLNYGYTF.